The clone carrying this T cell receptor (beta chain) was seen a handful of times. Its antigen is currently unknown. An end of the junction differs from the germline gene, which may be a read error. This entry belongs to a study of human T cells and chemical hapten exposure. The wider study: Sensitization used 2% DPC on around 2 cm by around 2 cm upper inner arm skin. Mainly, slight library volume differences in the pool made TCR yields vary. General observations from the study: TCRs exceeding 1 in 1000 frequency stayed unchanged with DPC sensitization.

CDR1 is MDHEN and CDR2 is SYDVKM in the germline V gene. The CDR3 has 15 residues. Time point specified: patch test 2, 6 weeks after DPC sensitization. Treatment defined: therapeutic diphenylcyclopropenone sensitization with weekly scalp DPC. TCRdb reanalysed the RACE reads using MiXCR and keeps one entry per CDR3 protein. The sample holds some 96,000 distinct CDR3 sequences; 9.3% are singletons and the top ten take more than 2%. This TCR was recovered from a woman in her 40s with alopecia areata. Some clones in this sample may be carry-over from other donors' samples. The chain carries TRBV28 and TRBJ1-2, with D perhaps TRBD1 (6 bases). The input for sequencing was whole blood, taken in connection with sensitization to the hapten diphenylcyclopropenone (DPC). For the CDR3, the DNA is TGTGCCGGCAGTGGGGGGCGCCGATCAAACTATGGCTACACCTTC. Amino acids: CAGSGGRRSNYGYTF.